A selection of T cell receptor beta chains follows, all from one sample in a study of blood T cell repertoires in COVID-19. Profiling relied on immunoSEQ multiplex PCR, and the TCRdb table lists in-frame clones only, not all of them. The sample shows 150,000 to 200,000 clones, around four fifths of them seen only once. Material for sequencing was PBMCs or T cells enriched from blood (not recorded which). The receptors were sampled from a woman aged 55-70 years who had recovered from COVID-19. The CDR3 runs from the conserved cysteine through the conserved F or W. A D gene is named only where the DNA matches it firmly. For some rows the clone size is stated as once, few or many, or as a class when expanded; others skip it.

clone size: .; J gene: TRBJ1-1; V gene: TRBV2; D gene: .; CDR3 protein: CASSQGDSNTEAFF; CDR3 DNA: TGTGCCAGCAGTCAAGGAGATAGCAACACTGAAGCTTTCTTT
clone size: .; J gene: TRBJ1-1; V gene: TRBV5-1; D gene: TRBD1; CDR3 protein: CASSYGQGSEAFF; CDR3 DNA: TGCGCCAGCAGCTACGGACAGGGGTCTGAAGCTTTCTTT
clone size: .; J gene: TRBJ2-1; V gene: TRBV12-3/TRBV12-4; D gene: .; CDR3 protein: CASMRGFDEQFF; CDR3 DNA: TGTGCCAGCATGAGGGGGTTTGATGAGCAGTTCTTC
clone size: .; J gene: TRBJ2-7; V gene: TRBV5-1; D gene: TRBD2; CDR3 protein: CASSLGGGSHEQYF; CDR3 DNA: TGCGCCAGCAGCTTGGGGGGGGGATCCCACGAGCAGTACTTC
clone size: .; J gene: TRBJ1-4; V gene: TRBV18; D gene: TRBD1; CDR3 protein: CASSPPNRGLATNEKLFF; CDR3 DNA: TGTGCCAGCTCACCACCGAACAGGGGATTAGCAACTAATGAAAAACTGTTTTTT
clone size: .; J gene: TRBJ2-2; V gene: TRBV7-6; D gene: .; CDR3 protein: CASSATNTGELFF; CDR3 DNA: TGTGCCAGCAGCGCGACGAACACCGGGGAGCTGTTTTTT
clone size: once; J gene: TRBJ1-1; V gene: TRBV5-1; D gene: .; CDR3 protein: CASSRDNMNTEAFF; CDR3 DNA: TGCGCCAGCAGCAGGGACAACATGAACACTGAAGCTTTCTTT
clone size: .; J gene: TRBJ2-5; V gene: TRBV12-3/TRBV12-4; D gene: .; CDR3 protein: CASSFPRETQYF; CDR3 DNA: TGTGCCAGCAGTTTCCCCCGGGAGACCCAGTACTTC
clone size: .; J gene: TRBJ2-4; V gene: TRBV2; D gene: TRBD1; CDR3 protein: CATSVTGNKNIQYF; CDR3 DNA: TGTGCCACCAGTGTGACAGGGAACAAAAACATTCAGTACTTC
clone size: .; J gene: TRBJ1-2; V gene: TRBV27; D gene: TRBD1; CDR3 protein: CASSPRQGYGYGYTF; CDR3 DNA: TGTGCCAGCAGTCCTCGACAGGGCTATGGCTATGGCTACACCTTC
clone size: .; J gene: TRBJ2-7; V gene: TRBV5-4; D gene: .; CDR3 protein: CASSRAGGEVSYEQYF; CDR3 DNA: TGTGCCAGCAGTCGTGCCGGGGGTGAGGTCTCCTACGAGCAGTACTTC
clone size: .; J gene: TRBJ2-3; V gene: TRBV15; D gene: .; CDR3 protein: CATSRVEGITQYF; CDR3 DNA: TGTGCCACCAGCAGAGTGGAGGGAATAACGCAGTATTTT
clone size: .; J gene: TRBJ2-3; V gene: TRBV27; D gene: TRBD2; CDR3 protein: CASSFPGGSDTQYF; CDR3 DNA: TGTGCCAGCAGTTTCCCCGGGGGGTCAGATACGCAGTATTTT
clone size: .; J gene: TRBJ1-2; V gene: TRBV9; D gene: .; CDR3 protein: CASSAARDYSYGYTF; CDR3 DNA: TGTGCCAGCAGCGCAGCCAGGGATTACAGCTATGGCTACACCTTC
clone size: few; J gene: TRBJ2-4; V gene: TRBV29-1; D gene: .; CDR3 protein: CSAPPGKENIQYF; CDR3 DNA: TGCAGCGCTCCCCCGGGAAAAGAAAACATTCAGTACTTC
clone size: few; J gene: TRBJ2-3; V gene: TRBV4-2; D gene: TRBD2; CDR3 protein: CASSQDLASGTQYF; CDR3 DNA: TGTGCCAGCAGCCAAGATCTCGCTAGCGGTACGCAGTATTTT
clone size: once; J gene: TRBJ1-2; V gene: TRBV2; D gene: TRBD1; CDR3 protein: CASSQDRATYGYTF; CDR3 DNA: TGTGCCAGCAGTCAGGACAGGGCCACCTATGGCTACACCTTC
clone size: .; J gene: TRBJ2-5; V gene: TRBV30; D gene: .; CDR3 protein: CAWSESVETQYF; CDR3 DNA: TGTGCCTGGAGTGAATCGGTAGAGACCCAGTACTTC
clone size: many; J gene: TRBJ2-7; V gene: TRBV23-1; D gene: .; CDR3 protein: CASLSRVAYEQYF; CDR3 DNA: TGCGCCAGCCTATCCAGGGTAGCCTACGAGCAGTACTTC
clone size: .; J gene: TRBJ1-4; V gene: TRBV11-2; D gene: TRBD1; CDR3 protein: CASNPGQAEKLFF; CDR3 DNA: TGTGCCAGCAACCCGGGACAGGCTGAAAAACTGTTTTTT
clone size: .; J gene: TRBJ2-3; V gene: TRBV11-2; D gene: .; CDR3 protein: CASSSEAAGTQYF; CDR3 DNA: TGTGCCAGCAGCTCTGAGGCAGCGGGCACGCAGTATTTT
clone size: .; J gene: TRBJ2-2; V gene: TRBV5-1; D gene: TRBD1; CDR3 protein: CASSLRTGEGGELFF; CDR3 DNA: TGCGCCAGCAGCTTGAGGACAGGGGAAGGCGGGGAGCTGTTTTTT
clone size: .; J gene: TRBJ2-6; V gene: TRBV7-9; D gene: TRBD1; CDR3 protein: CASSAGQVFSGANVLTF; CDR3 DNA: TGTGCCAGCAGCGCGGGACAGGTATTCTCTGGGGCCAACGTCCTGACTTTC
clone size: few; J gene: TRBJ2-6; V gene: TRBV5-4; D gene: .; CDR3 protein: CASRRDSNSGANVLTF; CDR3 DNA: TGTGCCAGCAGACGGGACTCAAACTCTGGGGCCAACGTCCTGACTTTC
clone size: .; J gene: TRBJ2-3; V gene: TRBV11-3; D gene: .; CDR3 protein: CASSRDNSDTQYF; CDR3 DNA: TGTGCCAGCAGCAGGGACAATTCGGATACGCAGTATTTT
clone size: .; J gene: TRBJ1-1; V gene: TRBV6-5; D gene: .; CDR3 protein: CASSYNGETEAFF; CDR3 DNA: TGTGCCAGCAGTTATAACGGGGAAACTGAAGCTTTCTTT
clone size: .; J gene: TRBJ2-5; V gene: TRBV5-1; D gene: TRBD2; CDR3 protein: CASSEGLAGEETQYF; CDR3 DNA: TGCGCCAGCAGCGAAGGACTAGCGGGAGAGGAGACCCAGTACTTC
clone size: .; J gene: TRBJ1-3; V gene: TRBV3-1/TRBV3-2; D gene: .; CDR3 protein: CASSQAMSARGNTIYF; CDR3 DNA: TGTGCCAGCAGCCAAGCGATGTCCGCGAGGGGAAACACCATATATTTT
clone size: .; J gene: TRBJ2-3; V gene: TRBV5-1; D gene: .; CDR3 protein: CASSPGGYASTDTQYF; CDR3 DNA: TGCGCCAGCAGCCCGGGGGGCTACGCTAGCACAGATACGCAGTATTTT
clone size: once; J gene: TRBJ2-5; V gene: TRBV10-2; D gene: .; CDR3 protein: CASSAPSLETQYF; CDR3 DNA: TGCGCCAGCAGTGCTCCTAGCTTGGAGACCCAGTACTTC
clone size: once; J gene: TRBJ2-1; V gene: TRBV5-1; D gene: TRBD2; CDR3 protein: CASRSGGGAAYNEQFF; CDR3 DNA: TGCGCCAGCAGGAGCGGGGGAGGGGCAGCCTACAATGAGCAGTTCTTC
clone size: .; J gene: TRBJ2-7; V gene: TRBV24-1; D gene: .; CDR3 protein: CAPSDPGANRSYEQYF; CDR3 DNA: TGTGCCCCCTCGGACCCAGGGGCAAATCGGTCCTACGAGCAGTACTTC
clone size: .; J gene: TRBJ1-5; V gene: TRBV6-1; D gene: .; CDR3 protein: CASSEAQAQHF; CDR3 DNA: TGTGCCAGCAGTGAAGCGCAGGCCCAGCATTTT
clone size: .; J gene: TRBJ2-5; V gene: TRBV2; D gene: .; CDR3 protein: CASEGGDETQYF; CDR3 DNA: TGTGCCAGCGAAGGAGGGGACGAGACCCAGTACTTC
clone size: .; J gene: TRBJ2-3; V gene: TRBV4-1; D gene: .; CDR3 protein: CASSQVSDLLNF; CDR3 DNA: TGCGCCAGCAGCCAAGTCAGCGACCTTCTGAATTTT
clone size: .; J gene: TRBJ1-5; V gene: TRBV4-1; D gene: .; CDR3 protein: CASSQEGRGSGPQHF; CDR3 DNA: TGCGCCAGCAGCCAAGAGGGGAGGGGGTCGGGGCCCCAGCATTTT
clone size: .; J gene: TRBJ2-7; V gene: TRBV5-1; D gene: .; CDR3 protein: CASSFQAGPYEQYF; CDR3 DNA: TGCGCCAGCAGCTTTCAGGCAGGGCCCTACGAGCAGTACTTC
clone size: .; J gene: TRBJ1-5; V gene: TRBV2; D gene: .; CDR3 protein: CASSDLGLGANNQPQHF; CDR3 DNA: TGTGCCAGCAGTGATCTTGGGCTAGGGGCAAACAATCAGCCCCAGCATTTT
clone size: .; J gene: TRBJ1-2; V gene: TRBV10-3; D gene: .; CDR3 protein: CATGLGGTRYGYTF; CDR3 DNA: TGTGCCACCGGCCTGGGCGGGACTAGGTATGGCTACACCTTC
clone size: once; J gene: TRBJ2-2; V gene: TRBV11-3; D gene: .; CDR3 protein: CASSFMATGELFF; CDR3 DNA: TGTGCCAGCAGCTTTATGGCCACCGGGGAGCTGTTTTTT
clone size: .; J gene: TRBJ2-2; V gene: TRBV2; D gene: .; CDR3 protein: CASSEARQFTGELFF; CDR3 DNA: TGTGCCAGCAGTGAAGCGCGCCAATTCACCGGGGAGCTGTTTTTT
clone size: .; J gene: TRBJ1-5; V gene: TRBV27; D gene: .; CDR3 protein: CASSLWPEQPQHF; CDR3 DNA: TGTGCCAGCAGTTTATGGCCCGAACAACCCCAGCATTTT
clone size: .; J gene: TRBJ2-7; V gene: TRBV21-1; D gene: .; CDR3 protein: CASSPGGTTTREQYF; CDR3 DNA: TGTGCCAGCAGCCCGGGGGGGACCACCACCCGCGAGCAGTACTTC
clone size: once; J gene: TRBJ2-1; V gene: TRBV12-5; D gene: TRBD2; CDR3 protein: CASGLVWTTGTSDYNEQFF; CDR3 DNA: TGTGCTAGTGGTTTGGTATGGACCACCGGGACTAGCGACTACAATGAGCAGTTCTTC
clone size: .; J gene: TRBJ2-2; V gene: TRBV19; D gene: TRBD2; CDR3 protein: CATSTPTLAGVVTGELFF; CDR3 DNA: TGTGCCACCAGTACCCCCACACTAGCGGGGGTTGTCACCGGGGAGCTGTTTTTT
clone size: .; J gene: TRBJ2-5; V gene: TRBV9; D gene: .; CDR3 protein: CASSVALEGQETQYF; CDR3 DNA: TGTGCCAGCAGCGTAGCTTTGGAGGGGCAAGAGACCCAGTACTTC
clone size: .; J gene: TRBJ2-2; V gene: TRBV15; D gene: TRBD2; CDR3 protein: CATSRGLALNTGELFF; CDR3 DNA: TGTGCCACCAGCAGAGGACTAGCGCTAAACACCGGGGAGCTGTTTTTT
clone size: .; J gene: TRBJ2-3; V gene: TRBV14; D gene: TRBD2; CDR3 protein: CASSPLAGGLADTQYF; CDR3 DNA: TGTGCCAGCAGCCCGTTAGCGGGAGGCTTGGCAGATACGCAGTATTTT